One and the same sample provided the 30 T cell receptor beta chains below, sequenced in a study of quantifying T cell responses using KT2 cells. Background on the study: TCR alpha and beta constant-region primers primed reverse transcription of RNA.

A single-stranded UMI oligo with SP2 sequence was ligated to cDNA 3' ends. The first PCR ran around 4 cycles with an equimolar RC1.1 and RC1.2 beta primer mix. MiXCR, applied by TCRdb to the UMI-ligation and nested PCR reads, yields one record per CDR3 protein. Altogether tens of thousands of distinct CDR3 sequences are present, roughly an eighth being singletons, with the ten largest covering around a tenth. Sample: PBMCs spiked with cells of the T cell clone KT2. These receptor sequences come from a human donor.

This clonotype was counted only a few times. This chain joins TRBV29-1 and TRBJ2-2; 10 bases map to TRBD2. This CDR3 spans 14 amino acids. Germline CDR1 reads SQVTM; CDR2 reads ANQGSEA. V was clipped by 6 bases and J by 6 bases; unmatched bases: 7. The CDR3 DNA reads as TGCAGCGTCCACGCTAGCGGGAGTGCCGGGGAGCTGTTTTTT. This encodes CSVHASGSAGELFF.

This chain joins TRBV6-2 or TRBV6-3 and TRBJ2-1, with 7 bases aligning to TRBD2. Trimming at V came to 10 bases and at J to 4 bases, leaving 7 bases not matched to a gene. Germline-derived CDR1 and CDR2 are MNHEY and SVGEGT. This CDR3 comprises 13 residues. CDR3 loop: CATGTMLYNEQFF. The CDR3 coding sequence is TGTGCCACCGGGACTATGTTGTACAATGAGCAGTTCTTC.

The table lists this clonotype with a few counts. The chain is built from TRBV4-3 and TRBJ2-1; TRBD2 agrees at 8 bases. Losses at the gene ends were 4 bases for V and 1 base for J; bases not matched to a gene: 9. Germline lookup yields CDR1 LGHNA and CDR2 YSLEER. The CDR3 is 17 residues long. The CDR3 DNA sequence: TGCGCCAGCAGCCCATTGGGGGCGGGAGGTTCCTACAATGAGCAGTTCTTC. This sequence encodes CASSPLGAGGSYNEQFF.

This clonotype was recorded many times. This CDR3 reads CASSFAKGGTEAFF. The CDR3 coding sequence is TGTGCCAGCAGTTTCGCCAAGGGGGGCACTGAAGCTTTCTTT. The chain combines TRBV2 with TRBJ1-1; perhaps TRBD1 as D (6 bases). The CDR3 covers 14 residues. Germline CDR1 and CDR2: SNHLY and FYNNEI. Trimming cost V 5 bases and J 4 bases, with 14 bases left between them.

This clonotype appeared many times. The chain joins TRBV10-1 to TRBJ2-3; D call uncertain. The germline V and J ends were trimmed by 3 bases and 2 bases, with 15 bases remaining between them. The germline V gene has CDR1 WNHNN and CDR2 SYGVQD (reference sequence). The CDR3 totals 16 residues. The CDR3 DNA reads TGCGCCAGCAGTGATTACGGGCGCCCTGACACAGATACGCAGTATTTT. Its translation is CASSDYGRPDTDTQYF.

This rearrangement joins TRBV7-9 to TRBJ1-1; D call uncertain. V lost 4 bases, J lost 6 bases, and 15 bases lay in between. CDR3 length: 14 amino acids. Germline CDR1 is SEHNR and CDR2 is FQNEAQ (reference sequence). Written as DNA, the CDR3 is TGTGCCAGCAGCTCCCTTGGAGGGATCGCTGAAGCTTTCTTT. It yields the protein CASSSLGGIAEAFF.

The V call is TRBV4-3, the J call TRBJ1-1; TRBD1 is a possible D gene (5 bases). Trimming took off 0 bases at V and 2 bases at J, with 16 bases between the two ends. This CDR3 has 17 amino acids. Looked up from germline, CDR1 is LGHNA and CDR2 is YSLEER. The CDR3 spells CASSQDLRRQLNTEAFF. CDR3 nucleotides: TGCGCCAGCAGCCAAGATCTGCGAAGACAGCTTAACACTGAAGCTTTCTTT.

The chain recombines TRBV3-1 with TRBJ2-7; tentatively, D is TRBD2 (6 bases). Trimming pared 2 bases from V and 0 bases from J, leaving 11 bases between. This CDR3 contains 15 residues. From germline, CDR1 is LGHDT and CDR2 YNNKEL (reference sequence). This CDR3 reads CASSQPRGASYEQYF. Written as DNA, the CDR3 is TGTGCCAGCAGCCAACCCCGCGGGGCCTCCTACGAGCAGTACTTC.

A few counts support this clonotype. The genes are TRBV5-1 and TRBJ2-7; 8 nucleotides agree with TRBD2. CDR3 length: 17 amino acids. From germline, CDR1 is SGHRS and CDR2 YFSETQ. Trimming removed 3 bases from V and 1 base from J; junction bases left unmatched: 12. CDR3 sequence: CASSCDDTGTSSYEQYF. The CDR3 DNA sequence: TGCGCCAGCAGCTGCGACGACACGGGGACTAGTTCCTACGAGCAGTACTTC.

The chain recombines TRBV2 with TRBJ2-3; 10 nucleotides agree with TRBD1. There are 17 residues in the CDR3. With V trimmed by 6 bases and J by 0 bases, 9 bases remained unmatched. Germline V gives CDR1 SNHLY, CDR2 FYNNEI. CDR3 sequence (DNA): TGTGCCAGCAGCTGGACAGGGGGTGGAGAAAGCACAGATACGCAGTATTTT. This sequence encodes CASSWTGGGESTDTQYF.

The J gene is TRBJ1-4, the V gene TRBV2; 9 bases are a match to TRBD1. The CDR3 is 16 amino acids. V dropped 6 bases and J dropped 2; count of bases not matched to a gene: 7. Germline V gene data show CDR1 as SNHLY and CDR2 as FYNNEI. For the CDR3, the DNA is TGTGCCAGCAGAGATGGGACAGGGAGGACTAATGAAAAACTGTTTTTT. This gives the protein CASRDGTGRTNEKLFF. The full variable domain, rest sourced from reference TRBV2 and TRBJ1-4, is EPEVTQTPSHQVTQMGQEVILRCVPISNHLYFYWYRQILGQKVEFLVSFYNNEISEKSEIFDDQFSVERPDGSNFTLKIRSTKLEDSAMYFCASRDGTGRTNEKLFFGSGTQLSVL.

This clonotype showed up just a few times. The chain combines TRBV12-3 or TRBV12-4 with TRBJ2-2, with 9 bases aligning to TRBD1. The CDR3 has 16 amino acids. With V trimmed by 6 bases and J by 6 bases, 11 bases remained unmatched. Here the CDR3 reads CASRPGQGGSPGELFF. In nucleotides, the CDR3 is TGTGCCAGCAGGCCGGGACAGGGTGGTAGCCCCGGGGAGCTGTTTTTT.

This clonotype has at least ten counts. This chain connects TRBV5-6 to TRBJ1-2, with D possibly TRBD1 on 6 matching bases. Looked up from germline, CDR1 is SGHDT and CDR2 is YYEEEE. This CDR3 is built from 14 residues. V lost 4 bases and J lost 8, with 18 bases in between. As DNA, the CDR3 is TGTGCCAGCAGCCGCGGCACAGGGATTGGAGGCTACACCTTC. This codes for CASSRGTGIGGYTF.

This clonotype was counted a few times. The chain combines TRBV20-1 with TRBJ1-5; tentative D call: TRBD1 (6 bases). Germline V lookup: CDR1 DFQATT, CDR2 SNEGSKA (reference sequence). With 6 bases removed from V and 4 bases from J, the gap between germline ends came to 16 bases. This CDR3 has 14 residues. The CDR3 reads CSARLTGVNQPQHF. CDR3 coding DNA: TGCAGTGCCAGGTTGACAGGAGTTAATCAGCCCCAGCATTTT.

The sample holds many counts of this clonotype. The chain has TRBV20-1 and TRBJ2-1, with 7 bases aligning to TRBD2. The CDR3 contains 16 residues. The germline gives CDR1 DFQATT, CDR2 SNEGSKA (reference sequence). V was pared by 0 bases and J by 0 bases, with 5 bases of the junction left unmatched. The CDR3, as DNA: TGCAGTGCTAGAGATCTGGAGCGGGGCTCCTACAATGAGCAGTTCTTC. This sequence encodes CSARDLERGSYNEQFF.

The chain links TRBV6-1 to TRBJ1-1; no definite D call. Germline CDR1 is MNHNS and CDR2 is SASEGT. The CDR3 consists of 16 residues. The V end lost 1 base, the J end lost 3 bases, and 15 bases lay between the germline ends. This CDR3 reads CASSEEKGGSYTEAFF. DNA for the CDR3: TGTGCCAGCAGTGAAGAGAAGGGAGGATCCTACACTGAAGCTTTCTTT.

This clonotype was seen many times. The chain links TRBV10-3 to TRBJ2-5; tentative D call: TRBD1 (6 bases). In germline, CDR1 is ENHRY, CDR2 SYGVKD. CDR3 length equals 16 residues. V was trimmed by 1 base and J by 2 bases, leaving 14 bases between them. The CDR3 loop is CAISEYEDRVQETQYF. The DNA of the CDR3 is TGTGCCATCAGTGAGTATGAGGACAGAGTTCAAGAGACCCAGTACTTC.

The V call is TRBV6-1, the J call TRBJ2-7; TRBD1 might be the D (6 bases). The V gene's germline CDR1 is MNHNS and CDR2 SASEGT. Trimming stripped 10 bases from V and 3 bases from J, with 7 bases between. This CDR3 is 10 amino acids long. The CDR3 nucleotides read TGTGCCACACAGGGCTACGAGCAGTACTTC. It is translated as CATQGYEQYF.

V is TRBV12-3 or TRBV12-4 and J is TRBJ1-2, with D possibly matching TRBD1 (5 bases). The CDR3 is made up of 13 amino acids. V was cut by 3 bases and J by 4 bases, with 9 bases left in between. CDR3 sequence: CASSFDSGYGYTF. The CDR3 coding sequence is TGTGCCAGCAGTTTCGACAGCGGCTATGGCTACACCTTC.

This clonotype appeared a few times. The rearrangement uses TRBV7-9 and TRBJ1-5, with D maybe TRBD1 (5 bases). Trimming cost V 3 bases and J 3 bases, with 9 bases left between them. Germline lookup yields CDR1 SEHNR and CDR2 FQNEAQ (reference sequence). This CDR3 spans 14 amino acids. The CDR3 DNA sequence: TGTGCCAGCAGCTTTGGGGCAGCCAATCAGCCCCAGCATTTT. This sequence encodes CASSFGAANQPQHF.

The CDR3 DNA is TGTGCCAGCATCCGGGACAGGGACACCGGGGAGCTGTTTTTT. Encoded protein: CASIRDRDTGELFF. The chain is built from TRBV2 and TRBJ2-2; 9 positions agree with TRBD1. The CDR3 is 14 amino acids. Germline V gene lookup returns CDR1 SNHLY and CDR2 FYNNEI. J gave up 3 bases and V 7 bases, and 3 bases lay outside the gene matches. The full variable domain, completed using reference TRBV2 and TRBJ2-2, is EPEVTQTPSHQVTQMGQEVILRCVPISNHLYFYWYRQILGQKVEFLVSFYNNEISEKSEIFDDQFSVERPDGSNFTLKIRSTKLEDSAMYFCASIRDRDTGELFFGEGSRLTVL.

This chain joins TRBV5-5 and TRBJ1-5; the D is unclear. The CDR3 runs to 17 residues. Trimming stripped 2 bases from V and 5 bases from J, with 20 bases between. The germline CDR1 and CDR2 sequences are SGHKS and YYEKEE (reference sequence). CDR3 amino acids: CASSLVVGGTVYQPQHF. The DNA of the CDR3 is TGTGCCAGCAGCTTAGTTGTGGGCGGCACGGTTTATCAGCCCCAGCATTTT.

This clonotype was seen a few times. J is TRBJ2-3 and V is TRBV28; TRBD1 matches 9 bases. After removal of 6 bases from V and 1 base from J, the junction contained 11 bases not matched to a gene. The CDR3 is made up of 17 amino acids. Germline loops: CDR1 MDHEN, CDR2 SYDVKM. The CDR3 spells CASSLSQGDRGTDTQYF. The CDR3 DNA is TGTGCCAGCAGCCTCTCCCAGGGGGACAGGGGCACAGATACGCAGTATTTT.

The genes are TRBV4-1 and TRBJ1-1; D possibly corresponds to TRBD1 (6 bases). CDR3 size: 14 residues. V was trimmed by 1 base and J by 3 bases, leaving 9 bases between them. The germline V gene has CDR1 MGHRA and CDR2 YSYEKL. In nucleotides, the CDR3 is TGCGCCAGCAGCCAAGTTGAGGGGGACACTGAAGCTTTCTTT. It specifies CASSQVEGDTEAFF.

This clonotype was found a few times. This rearrangement joins TRBV20-1 to TRBJ1-5, with a weak D call TRBD1 (5 bases). CDR1 and CDR2 (germline): DFQATT, SNEGSKA (reference sequence). The V and J ends lost 5 bases and 1 base respectively, with 24 bases between them. The CDR3 totals 18 residues. Written as DNA, the CDR3 is TGCAGTGCTTCACCCCGGGGGGTTCGGAGCCGAAGCAATCAGCCCCAGCATTTT. Translating it yields CSASPRGVRSRSNQPQHF.

This clonotype has ten or more counts. The chain links TRBV6-1 to TRBJ2-7; TRBD1 aligns across 9 bases. CDR1 and CDR2 from the germline V gene are MNHNS and SASEGT. The CDR3 extends over 15 amino acids. V dropped 6 bases and J dropped 4; count of bases not matched to a gene: 10. CDR3 DNA sequence: TGTGCCAGCAGAGCTAACGGACAGGGGAATTACGAGCAGTACTTC. Translation: CASRANGQGNYEQYF.

This clonotype came up many times. The chain joins TRBV20-1 to TRBJ1-1; no firm D call. The CDR3 runs 14 residues. Trimming cost V 0 bases and J 2 bases, with 10 bases left between them. The germline CDR1 and CDR2 sequences are DFQATT and SNEGSKA (reference sequence). The CDR3 nucleotides are TGCAGTGCTAGAGATGGGCGGAAAAACACTGAAGCTTTCTTT. This codes for CSARDGRKNTEAFF.

This clonotype occurred a few times. The V call is TRBV10-1, the J call TRBJ2-7; TRBD2 aligns across 7 bases. The V segment lost 9 bases and the J segment 7 bases; nucleotides outside the gene matches: 12. CDR1 is WNHNN and CDR2 is SYGVQD in the germline V gene (reference sequence). The CDR3 has 13 residues. The CDR3 DNA reads TGCGCCAGTTCAATCGGGAGGACCCGAGAGCAGTACTTC. It is translated as CASSIGRTREQYF.

This clonotype was counted between two and nine times. This chain connects TRBV5-1 to TRBJ2-7; 8 positions agree with TRBD1. Germline V gene sequence: CDR1 SGHRS, CDR2 YFSETQ. Germline trimming cut 1 base from V and 0 bases from J; bases unmatched to any gene: 6. This CDR3 spans 16 amino acids. The CDR3 here is CASSLLPGQVSYEQYF. CDR3 DNA: TGCGCCAGCAGCTTGCTCCCGGGACAGGTCTCCTACGAGCAGTACTTC.

Ten or more counts support this clonotype. The gene calls are TRBV4-1 and TRBJ2-1; D unresolved. Germline CDR1 is MGHRA and CDR2 is YSYEKL. The CDR3 consists of 15 residues. V was trimmed by 0 bases and J by 6 bases, leaving 12 bases between them. As DNA, the CDR3 is TGCGCCAGCAGCCAAGATCTCGGGCCAGGCAATGAGCAGTTCTTC. Protein: CASSQDLGPGNEQFF.